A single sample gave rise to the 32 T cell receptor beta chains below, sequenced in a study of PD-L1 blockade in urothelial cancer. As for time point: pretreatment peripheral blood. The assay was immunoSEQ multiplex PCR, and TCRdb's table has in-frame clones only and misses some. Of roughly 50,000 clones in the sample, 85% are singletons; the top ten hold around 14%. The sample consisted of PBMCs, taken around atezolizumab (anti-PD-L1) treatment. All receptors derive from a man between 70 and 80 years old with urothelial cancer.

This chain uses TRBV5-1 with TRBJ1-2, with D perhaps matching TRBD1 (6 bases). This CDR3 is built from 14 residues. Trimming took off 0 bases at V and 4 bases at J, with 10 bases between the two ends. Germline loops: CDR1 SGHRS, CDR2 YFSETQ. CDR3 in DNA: TGCGCCAGCAGCTTGGTACAGGGAAGCTATGGCTACACCTTC. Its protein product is CASSLVQGSYGYTF.

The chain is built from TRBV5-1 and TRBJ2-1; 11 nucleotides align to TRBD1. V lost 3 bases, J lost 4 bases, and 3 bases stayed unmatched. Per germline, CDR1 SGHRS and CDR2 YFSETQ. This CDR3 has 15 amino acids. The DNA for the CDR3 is TGCGCCAGCAGCTCGGACAGGGGGCCTTACAATGAGCAGTTCTTC. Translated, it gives CASSSDRGPYNEQFF.

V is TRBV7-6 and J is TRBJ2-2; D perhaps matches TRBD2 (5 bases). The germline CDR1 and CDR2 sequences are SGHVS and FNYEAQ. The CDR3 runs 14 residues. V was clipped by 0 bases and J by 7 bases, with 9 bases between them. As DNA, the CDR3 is TGTGCCAGCAGCTTAGCAGGGCGGGTCGGGGAGCTGTTTTTT. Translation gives CASSLAGRVGELFF.

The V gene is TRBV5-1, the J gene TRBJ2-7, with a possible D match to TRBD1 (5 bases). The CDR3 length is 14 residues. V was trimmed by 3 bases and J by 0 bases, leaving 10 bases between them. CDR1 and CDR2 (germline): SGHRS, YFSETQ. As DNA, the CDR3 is TGCGCCAGCAGCTCAATAAGGGGCTCCTACGAGCAGTACTTC. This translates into CASSSIRGSYEQYF.

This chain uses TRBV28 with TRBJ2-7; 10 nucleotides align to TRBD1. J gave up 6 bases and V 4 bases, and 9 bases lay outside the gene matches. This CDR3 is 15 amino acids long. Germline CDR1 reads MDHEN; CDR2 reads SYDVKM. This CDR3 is CASSWGRQGAGEQYF. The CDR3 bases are TGTGCCAGCAGTTGGGGTCGACAGGGGGCTGGCGAGCAGTACTTC.

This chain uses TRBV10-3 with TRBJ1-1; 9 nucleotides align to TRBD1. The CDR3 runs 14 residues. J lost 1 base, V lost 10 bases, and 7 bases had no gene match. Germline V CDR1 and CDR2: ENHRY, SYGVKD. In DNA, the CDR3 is TGTGCCACCTGGACAGGGGTCAAGAACACTGAAGCTTTCTTT. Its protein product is CATWTGVKNTEAFF.

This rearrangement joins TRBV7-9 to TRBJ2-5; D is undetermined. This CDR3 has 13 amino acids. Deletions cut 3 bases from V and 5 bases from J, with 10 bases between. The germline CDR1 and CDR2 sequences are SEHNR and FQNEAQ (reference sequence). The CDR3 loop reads CASSFPNRETQYF. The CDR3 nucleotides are TGTGCCAGCAGCTTCCCTAACCGGGAGACCCAGTACTTC. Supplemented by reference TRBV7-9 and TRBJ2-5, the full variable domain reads DTGVSQNPRHKITKRGQNVTFRCDPISEHNRLYWYRQTLGQGPEFLTYFQNEAQLEKSRLLSDRFSAERPKGSFSTLEIQRTEQGDSAMYLCASSFPNRETQYFGPGTRLLVL.

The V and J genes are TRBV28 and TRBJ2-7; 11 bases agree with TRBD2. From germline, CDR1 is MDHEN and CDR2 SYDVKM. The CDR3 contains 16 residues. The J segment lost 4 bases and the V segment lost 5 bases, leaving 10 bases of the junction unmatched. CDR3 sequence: CASSPAGVAGGYEQYF. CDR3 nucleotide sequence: TGTGCCAGCAGTCCGGCGGGGGTAGCGGGAGGGTACGAGCAGTACTTC.

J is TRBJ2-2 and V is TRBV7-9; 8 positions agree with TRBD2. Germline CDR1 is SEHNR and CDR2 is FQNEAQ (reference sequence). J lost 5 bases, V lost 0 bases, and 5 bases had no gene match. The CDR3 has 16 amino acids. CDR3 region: CASSLAMGLGTGELFF. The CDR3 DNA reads TGTGCCAGCAGCTTAGCGATGGGACTAGGGACCGGGGAGCTGTTTTTT.

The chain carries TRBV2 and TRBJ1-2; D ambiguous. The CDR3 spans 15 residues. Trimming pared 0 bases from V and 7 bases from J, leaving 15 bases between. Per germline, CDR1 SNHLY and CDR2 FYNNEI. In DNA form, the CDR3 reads TGTGCCAGCAGTGAAGCATCCTCCAGGAATGGTGGCTACACCTTC. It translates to CASSEASSRNGGYTF.

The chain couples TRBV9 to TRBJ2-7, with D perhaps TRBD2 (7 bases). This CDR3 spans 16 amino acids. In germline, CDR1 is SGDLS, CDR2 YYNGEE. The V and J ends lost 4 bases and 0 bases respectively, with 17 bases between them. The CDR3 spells CASSSIRGGTSYEQYF. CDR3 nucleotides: TGTGCCAGCAGCTCAATAAGGGGGGGGACCTCCTACGAGCAGTACTTC.

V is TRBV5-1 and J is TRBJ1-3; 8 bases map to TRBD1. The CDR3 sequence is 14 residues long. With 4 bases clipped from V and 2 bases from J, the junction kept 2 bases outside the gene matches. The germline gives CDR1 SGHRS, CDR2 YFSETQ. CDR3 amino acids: CASSARGPGNTIYF. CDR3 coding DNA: TGCGCCAGCAGCGCCAGGGGGCCTGGAAACACCATATATTTT. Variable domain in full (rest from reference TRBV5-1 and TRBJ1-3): KAGVTQTPRYLIKTRGQQVTLSCSPISGHRSVSWYQQTPGQGLQFLFEYFSETQRNKGNFPGRFSGRQFSNSRSEMNVSTLELGDSALYLCASSARGPGNTIYFGEGSWLTVV.

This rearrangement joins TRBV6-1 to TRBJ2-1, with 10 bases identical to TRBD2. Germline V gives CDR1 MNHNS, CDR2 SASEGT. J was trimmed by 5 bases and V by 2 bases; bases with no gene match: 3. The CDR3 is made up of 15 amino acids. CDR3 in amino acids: CASSESSGGNNEQFF. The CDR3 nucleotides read TGTGCCAGCAGTGAATCTAGCGGGGGAAACAATGAGCAGTTCTTC.

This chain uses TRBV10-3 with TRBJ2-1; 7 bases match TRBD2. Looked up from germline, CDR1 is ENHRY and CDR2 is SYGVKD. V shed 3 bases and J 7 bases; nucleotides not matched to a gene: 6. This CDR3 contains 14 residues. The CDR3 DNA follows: TGTGCCATCAGTGAAGGACTAGGAAGGAATGAGCAGTTCTTC. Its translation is CAISEGLGRNEQFF.

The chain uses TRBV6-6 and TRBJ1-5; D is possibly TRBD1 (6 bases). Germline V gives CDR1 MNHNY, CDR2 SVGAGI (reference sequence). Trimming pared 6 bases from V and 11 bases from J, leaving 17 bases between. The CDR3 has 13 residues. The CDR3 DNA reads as TGTGCCAGCAGCCTTTCAGCTAGGGACACCCAGCATTTT. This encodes CASSLSARDTQHF.

The CDR3: CASSIRGAGDEQYF. For the CDR3, the DNA is TGTGCCAGTAGTATACGGGGGGCTGGGGACGAGCAGTACTTC. The J gene is TRBJ2-7, the V gene TRBV19, with a tentative D call TRBD2 (7 bases). Trimming left V 2 bases short and J 5 bases short, with 13 bases between. This CDR3 is built from 14 residues. The germline V gene has CDR1 LNHDA and CDR2 SQIVND (reference sequence).

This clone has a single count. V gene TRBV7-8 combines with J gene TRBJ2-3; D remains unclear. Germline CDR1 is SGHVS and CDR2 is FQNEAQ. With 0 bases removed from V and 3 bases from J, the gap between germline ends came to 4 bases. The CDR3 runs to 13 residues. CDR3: CASSLARTDTQYF. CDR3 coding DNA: TGTGCCAGCAGCTTAGCGAGGACAGATACGCAGTATTTT.

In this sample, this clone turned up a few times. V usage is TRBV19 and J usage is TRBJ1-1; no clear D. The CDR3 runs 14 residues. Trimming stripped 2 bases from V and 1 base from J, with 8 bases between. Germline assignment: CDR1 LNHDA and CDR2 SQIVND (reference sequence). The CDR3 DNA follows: TGTGCCAGTAGTATATTTCCGTCGAACACTGAAGCTTTCTTT. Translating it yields CASSIFPSNTEAFF.

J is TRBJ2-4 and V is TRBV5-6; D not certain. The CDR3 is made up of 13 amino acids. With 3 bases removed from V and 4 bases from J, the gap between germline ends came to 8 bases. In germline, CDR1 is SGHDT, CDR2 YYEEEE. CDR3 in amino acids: CASSSNQKNIQYF. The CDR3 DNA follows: TGTGCCAGCAGCTCGAACCAGAAAAACATTCAGTACTTC.

The CDR3 loop reads CASSEFLASGSHEQYF. The CDR3 DNA reads TGTGCCAGCAGTGAATTTTTGGCTAGCGGGAGCCACGAGCAGTACTTC. J is TRBJ2-7 and V is TRBV25-1, with 10 bases identical to TRBD2. This CDR3 spans 16 amino acids. Germline values: CDR1 MGHDK, CDR2 SYGVNS. V was pared by 1 base and J by 5 bases, with 8 bases of the junction left unmatched.

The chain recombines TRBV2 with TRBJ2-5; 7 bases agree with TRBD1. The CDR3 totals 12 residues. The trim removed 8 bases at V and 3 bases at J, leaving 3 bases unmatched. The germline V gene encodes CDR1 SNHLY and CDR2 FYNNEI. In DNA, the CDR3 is TGTGCCAGCGGGGACAGTGAAGAGACCCAGTACTTC. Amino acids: CASGDSEETQYF.

The CDR3 is CASSLGGPRTDTQYF. The CDR3 DNA sequence: TGCGCCAGCAGCTTGGGAGGGCCCCGCACAGATACGCAGTATTTT. V and J are TRBV5-1 and TRBJ2-3; tentative D call: TRBD2 (5 bases). Germline-derived CDR1 and CDR2 are SGHRS and YFSETQ. The length of the CDR3 is 15 residues. Between the trimmed V and J ends, which lost 0 bases and 1 base, there was a span of 9 bases.

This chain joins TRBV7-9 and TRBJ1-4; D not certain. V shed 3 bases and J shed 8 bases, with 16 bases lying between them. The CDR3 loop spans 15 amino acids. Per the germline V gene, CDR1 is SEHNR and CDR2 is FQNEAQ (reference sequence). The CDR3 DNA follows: TGTGCCAGCAGCTTGCCGACCGGGCCGGGGGAAAAACTGTTTTTT. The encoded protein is CASSLPTGPGEKLFF.

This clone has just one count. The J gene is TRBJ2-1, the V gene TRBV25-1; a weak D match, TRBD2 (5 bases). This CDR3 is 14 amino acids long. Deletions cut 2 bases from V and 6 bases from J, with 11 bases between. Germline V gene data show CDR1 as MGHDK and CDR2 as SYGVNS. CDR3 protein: CASSEEGPSNEQFF. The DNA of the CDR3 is TGTGCCAGCAGTGAAGAGGGCCCAAGCAATGAGCAGTTCTTC. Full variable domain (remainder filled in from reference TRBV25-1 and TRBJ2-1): EADIYQTPRYLVIGTGKKITLECSQTMGHDKMYWYQQDPGMELHLIHYSYGVNSTEKGDLSSESTVSRIRTEHFPLTLESARPSHTSQYLCASSEEGPSNEQFFGPGTRLTVL.

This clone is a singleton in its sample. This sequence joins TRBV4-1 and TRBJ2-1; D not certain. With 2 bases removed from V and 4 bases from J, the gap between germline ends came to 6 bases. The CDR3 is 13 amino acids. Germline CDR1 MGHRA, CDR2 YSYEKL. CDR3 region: CASSQKQYNEQFF. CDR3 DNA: TGCGCCAGCAGCCAAAAGCAATACAATGAGCAGTTCTTC.

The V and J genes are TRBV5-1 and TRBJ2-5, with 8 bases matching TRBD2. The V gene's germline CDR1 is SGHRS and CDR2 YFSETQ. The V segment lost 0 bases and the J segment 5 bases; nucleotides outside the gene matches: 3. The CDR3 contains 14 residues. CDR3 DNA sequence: TGCGCCAGCAGCTTGGTGGTAGCGGGGGAGACCCAGTACTTC. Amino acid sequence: CASSLVVAGETQYF. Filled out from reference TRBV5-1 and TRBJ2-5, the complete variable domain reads KAGVTQTPRYLIKTRGQQVTLSCSPISGHRSVSWYQQTPGQGLQFLFEYFSETQRNKGNFPGRFSGRQFSNSRSEMNVSTLELGDSALYLCASSLVVAGETQYFGPGTRLLVL.

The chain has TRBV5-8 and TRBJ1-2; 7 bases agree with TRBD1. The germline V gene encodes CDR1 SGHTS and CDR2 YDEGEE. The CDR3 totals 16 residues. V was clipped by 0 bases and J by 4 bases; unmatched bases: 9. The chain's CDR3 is CASSLAGDRASYGYTF. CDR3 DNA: TGTGCCAGCAGCTTGGCGGGAGACAGGGCGAGCTATGGCTACACCTTC.

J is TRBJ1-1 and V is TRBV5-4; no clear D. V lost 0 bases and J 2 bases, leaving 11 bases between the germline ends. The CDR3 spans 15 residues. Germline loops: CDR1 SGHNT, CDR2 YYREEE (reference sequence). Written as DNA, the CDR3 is TGTGCCAGCAGCTTGGCGACACACAGAAACACTGAAGCTTTCTTT. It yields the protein CASSLATHRNTEAFF.

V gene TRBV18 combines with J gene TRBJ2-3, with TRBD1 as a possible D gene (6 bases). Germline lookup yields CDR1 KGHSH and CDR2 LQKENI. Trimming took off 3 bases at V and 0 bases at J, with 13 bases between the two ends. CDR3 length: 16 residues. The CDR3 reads CASSPRKDRSTDTQYF. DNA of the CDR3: TGTGCCAGCTCACCTCGGAAGGACAGAAGCACAGATACGCAGTATTTT.

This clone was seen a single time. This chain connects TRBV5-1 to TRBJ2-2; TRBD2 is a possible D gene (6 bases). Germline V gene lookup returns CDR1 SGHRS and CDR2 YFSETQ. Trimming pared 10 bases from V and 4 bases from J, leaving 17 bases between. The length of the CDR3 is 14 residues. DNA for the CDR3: TGCGCCTCTGGAGGGCAGGACGGCACCGGGGAGCTGTTTTTT. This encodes CASGGQDGTGELFF.

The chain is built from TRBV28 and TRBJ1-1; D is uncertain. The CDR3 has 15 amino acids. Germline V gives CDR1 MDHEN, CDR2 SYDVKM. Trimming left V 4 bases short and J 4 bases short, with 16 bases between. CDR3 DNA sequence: TGTGCCAGCAGTTCACACGAGGCCATGGGCACTGAAGCTTTCTTT. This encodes CASSSHEAMGTEAFF.

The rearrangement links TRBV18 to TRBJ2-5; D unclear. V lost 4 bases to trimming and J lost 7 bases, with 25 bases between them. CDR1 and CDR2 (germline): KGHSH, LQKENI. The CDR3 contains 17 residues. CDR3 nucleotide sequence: TGTGCCAGCTCACGAACCCCTAGTGCTGGAGTCCTCTGGACCCAGTACTTC. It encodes CASSRTPSAGVLWTQYF.